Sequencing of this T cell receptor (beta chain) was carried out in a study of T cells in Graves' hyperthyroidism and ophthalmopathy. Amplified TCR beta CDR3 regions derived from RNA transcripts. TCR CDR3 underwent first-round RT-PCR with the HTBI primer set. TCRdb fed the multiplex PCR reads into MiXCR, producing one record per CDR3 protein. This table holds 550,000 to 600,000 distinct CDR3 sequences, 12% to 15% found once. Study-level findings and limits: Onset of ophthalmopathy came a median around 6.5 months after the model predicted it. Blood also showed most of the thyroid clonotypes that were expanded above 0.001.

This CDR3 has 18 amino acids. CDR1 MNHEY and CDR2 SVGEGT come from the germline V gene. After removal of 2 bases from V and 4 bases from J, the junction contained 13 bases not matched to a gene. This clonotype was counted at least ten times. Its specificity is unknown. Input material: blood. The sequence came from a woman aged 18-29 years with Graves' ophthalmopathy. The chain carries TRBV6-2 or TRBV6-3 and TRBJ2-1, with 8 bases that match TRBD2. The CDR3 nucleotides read TGTGCCAGCAGTTACAATCGGGAGGGTCCTTCCCCTTACAATGAGCAGTTCTTC. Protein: CASSYNREGPSPYNEQFF.